This is a list of T cell receptor beta chains from one sample in a study of T cell repertoires in cytomegalovirus infection. A single record per CDR3 protein comes from TCRdb applying MiXCR to the reads. The table records around 310,000 distinct CDR3 sequences, 15% to 20% of them present only once. The sequencing input was PBMCs. The receptors come from a human donor in good health (CMV status not recorded). Some clones in this sample may be carry-over from other donors' samples. Each CDR3 is given with its conserved first and last residue. A D gene is named only where the DNA matches it firmly. Rows give clone size only sometimes, using once, few, many, or a class for an expanded clone.

D,size,J,V,DNA,CDR3
.,few,TRBJ1-1,TRBV5-6,TGTGCCAGCAGCTTAGAGGGATTCGCTGAAGCTTTCTTT,CASSLEGFAEAFF
TRBD1,few,TRBJ2-7,TRBV3-1,TGTGCCAGCAGCCACGTAGGACAGGGGGACTACGAGCAGTACTTC,CASSHVGQGDYEQYF
TRBD1,once,TRBJ1-2,TRBV6-1,TGTGCCAGCAGTACGACAGGGAGGAACTATGGCTACACCTTC,CASSTTGRNYGYTF
TRBD1,.,TRBJ1-3,TRBV25-1,TGTGCCAGCAGTGAGGGACAGGGGGAGACTGGAAACACCATATATTTT,CASSEGQGETGNTIYF
.,few,TRBJ2-2,TRBV27,TGTGCCAGCAGTTTGGATTTGTACACCGGGGAGCTGTTTTTT,CASSLDLYTGELFF
.,few,TRBJ2-7,TRBV4-2,TGTGCCAGCAGCCAAGATACCGGGACTGGCGCCTACGAGCAGTACTTC,CASSQDTGTGAYEQYF
.,.,TRBJ1-1,TRBV19,TGTGCCAGTACCAACAGCCTTCCACAGAACACTGAAGCTTTCTTT,CASTNSLPQNTEAFF
TRBD1,many,TRBJ1-2,TRBV7-2,TGTGCCAGCAGCCCCCGGGGACAGGGGGGGGTCGGTGGCTACACCTTC,CASSPRGQGGVGGYTF
.,many,TRBJ1-5,TRBV7-2,TGTGCCAGCAGCCCACACCAGAGGGGCACAGATCAGCCCCAGCATTTT,CASSPHQRGTDQPQHF
.,few,TRBJ2-1,TRBV7-2,TGTGCCAGCAGCTTATCGAACGGACTACACAATGAGCAGTTCTTC,CASSLSNGLHNEQFF
TRBD2,many,TRBJ2-2,TRBV11-1,TGTGCCAGCAGCTTACAAGGGAGCGGGAGCACCGGGGAGCTGTTTTTT,CASSLQGSGSTGELFF
.,.,TRBJ1-4,TRBV5-1,TGCGCCAGCAGCTTTGGGGCAGGGGCCCCGGGTGAAAAACTGTTTTTT,CASSFGAGAPGEKLFF
TRBD2,.,TRBJ2-2,TRBV7-6,TGTGCCAGCAGCTTCGGGGGGGGGCCCACCGGGGAGCTGTTTTTT,CASSFGGGPTGELFF
TRBD1,.,TRBJ2-5,TRBV7-2,TGTGCCAGCAGCTTAATGGGACAGGGGTCACAAGAGACCCAGTACTTC,CASSLMGQGSQETQYF
.,many,TRBJ2-4,TRBV12-3/TRBV12-4,TGTGCCAGCACCAGGACTGAAAACATTCAGTACTTC,CASTRTENIQYF
.,many,TRBJ1-5,TRBV27,TGTGCCAGCAGTTTGCCGGGGGCCAATCAGCCCCAGCATTTT,CASSLPGANQPQHF
.,many,TRBJ2-1,TRBV10-3,TGTGCCATCAGTGAACAGATTAGCTCCTACAATGAGCAGTTCTTC,CAISEQISSYNEQFF
TRBD2,.,TRBJ2-1,TRBV6-6,TGTGCCAGCAGTTCTCCGGGGGCAGCGGGGGTCAATGAGCAGTTCTTC,CASSSPGAAGVNEQFF
.,.,TRBJ2-3,TRBV11-3,TGTGCCAGCAGCATGGGGGCCGATTCTAGCACAGATACGCAGTATTTT,CASSMGADSSTDTQYF
.,few,TRBJ1-2,TRBV7-2,TGTGCCAGCAGCAGACAGAACCTCTATGGCTACACCTTC,CASSRQNLYGYTF
.,many,TRBJ1-2,TRBV6-2/TRBV6-3,TGTGCCAGCAGTCTAAGGGGTCGCGGCTATGGCTACACCTTC,CASSLRGRGYGYTF
.,.,TRBJ1-3,TRBV28,TGTGCCAGTGGCTTGGGTGGGACGCCGTCTGGAAACACCATATATTTT,CASGLGGTPSGNTIYF
TRBD1,few,TRBJ2-2,TRBV2,TGTGCCAGCACCCTTGCGCCGGGACAGGTGAACACCGGGGAGCTGTTTTTT,CASTLAPGQVNTGELFF
TRBD1,few,TRBJ2-5,TRBV5-1,TGCGCCAGCACCCGGACAGGGGGCGAAGAGACCCAGTACTTC,CASTRTGGEETQYF
TRBD1,.,TRBJ1-2,TRBV12-3/TRBV12-4,TGTGCCAGCAGCCGTGACAGGGGGCGGCCTGGCTACACCTTC,CASSRDRGRPGYTF
.,.,TRBJ2-7,TRBV10-3,TGTGCCATCAGTGACGAAACTTCAGGGGCGACGGCCTACGAGCAGTACTTC,CAISDETSGATAYEQYF
.,.,TRBJ2-5,TRBV6-6,TGTGCCAGCAGCCACGCAAACTCCAAAGAGACCCAGTACTTC,CASSHANSKETQYF
.,.,TRBJ2-1,TRBV5-4,TGTGCCAGCAGCTTGAAAGCGGCTACCTACAATGAGCAGTTCTTC,CASSLKAATYNEQFF
.,few,TRBJ2-3,TRBV5-4,TGTGCCAGCAGCTTGCCCTCCCGACAGGCTAGCACAGATACGCAGTATTTT,CASSLPSRQASTDTQYF
.,many,TRBJ2-3,TRBV7-9,TGTGCCAGCAGCTTAGGACAGCTCACAGATACGCAGTATTTT,CASSLGQLTDTQYF
.,few,TRBJ2-7,TRBV12-3/TRBV12-4,TGTGCCAGCAGTTCGGACCCGCGGGAGCAGTACTTC,CASSSDPREQYF
TRBD1,many,TRBJ2-5,TRBV7-2,TGTGCCAGCAGCTGGCTCCCGGGACAGGGGCAAGAGACCCAGTACTTC,CASSWLPGQGQETQYF
.,many,TRBJ1-1,TRBV7-2,TGTGCCAGCAGCCCGGCAGTACAGTTGAACACTGAAGCTTTCTTT,CASSPAVQLNTEAFF
.,many,TRBJ2-1,TRBV10-3,TGTGCCACAACCCACGAGGGGACGGCTTACAATGAGCAGTTCTTC,CATTHEGTAYNEQFF
.,many,TRBJ2-7,TRBV6-5,TGTGCCAGCAGTTACTCGGTAATAGGGCTGTACGAGCAGTACTTC,CASSYSVIGLYEQYF
TRBD1,.,TRBJ1-1,TRBV5-4,TGTGCCAGCAGTTCCTGGACAGGGACTGTTGAAGCTTTCTTT,CASSSWTGTVEAFF
.,few,TRBJ2-5,TRBV11-1,TGTGCCAGCAGCCCGTCTCTAGCGTTGGTCGAGACCCAGTACTTC,CASSPSLALVETQYF
.,few,TRBJ1-5,TRBV7-9,TGTGCCAGCAGCTGTAGGCTTTTTTGTTCTGGACATCCACAAGTGAGAGATCAGCCCCAGCATTTT,CASSCRLFCSGHPQVRDQPQHF
TRBD2,many,TRBJ2-1,TRBV27,TGTGCCAGCAGTTCCCCAGGACTAGCGGGGGGACCTGAGCAGTTCTTC,CASSSPGLAGGPEQFF
.,.,TRBJ1-2,TRBV5-6,TGTGCCAGCAGCTTGGGTTTGGTCGGGGACTATGGCTACACCTTC,CASSLGLVGDYGYTF
TRBD2,few,TRBJ2-5,TRBV9,TGTGCCAGCACATCTAGCGGGGCGATCCAAGAGACCCAGTACTTC,CASTSSGAIQETQYF
TRBD1,few,TRBJ2-2,TRBV7-2,TGTGCCAGCAGCTTATCGACAGGGACGGCCGGGGAGCTGTTTTTT,CASSLSTGTAGELFF
TRBD1,many,TRBJ2-7,TRBV25-1,TGTGCCAGCAGCCGGACAGGGACAATCTACGAGCAGTACTTC,CASSRTGTIYEQYF
.,.,TRBJ2-2,TRBV27,TGTGCCAGCAGTTTATCCCCCCGGCCGGACACCGGGGAGCTGTTTTTT,CASSLSPRPDTGELFF
.,.,TRBJ2-3,TRBV4-2,TGTGCCAGCAGCTCACTAACCAGGGTAGGGACAGATACGCAGTATTTT,CASSSLTRVGTDTQYF